The source of this T cell receptor beta chain is a study of T cell responses to AZD1222 COVID-19 vaccine. V was pared by 0 bases and J by 4 bases, with 5 bases between. Germline V gene lookup returns CDR1 SGDLS and CDR2 YYNGEE. The CDR3 contains 13 residues. This clone appeared once. Sequenced by immunoSEQ multiplex PCR; TCRdb stores in-frame clones only, minus some. The sample carries 130,000 to 150,000 clones, more than 85% recorded once. The sequenced sample was peripheral blood, obtained on day 0 of AZD1222 vaccination. The V gene is TRBV9, the J gene TRBJ2-1; D uncertain. The receptor was derived from an adult in good health. The CDR3 DNA sequence: TGTGCCAGCAGCGTAGTCGGGTACAATGAGCAGTTCTTC. Translation gives CASSVVGYNEQFF. The variable domain in full, with the rest retrieved from reference TRBV9 and TRBJ2-1, is DSGVTQTPKHLITATGQRVTLRCSPRSGDLSVYWYQQSLDQGLQFLIQYYNGEERAKGNILERFSAQQFPDLHSELNLSSLELGDSALYFCASSVVGYNEQFFGPGTRLTVL.